In its sample, the clone carrying this T cell receptor beta chain was seen once. No antigen is known for it. The sample is drawn from a study of shared clonotypes between healthy human individuals. Notes on the study in general: What naive subsets generally showed was a larger estimated richness than memory subsets showed. Lower generation probabilities were found for non-shared clonotypes than for those shared by all four donors.

The study separated CD4+ cells into CD45RA+ naive and CD45RA-negative memory subsets. Repertoires were generated with immunoSEQ multiplex PCR, while TCRdb's copy carries only in-frame clones and drops some. The sample includes hundreds of thousands of clones, about 95% of them seen just once. The CDR3 spans 14 residues. Trimming shortened V by 5 bases and J by 4 bases, and 13 bases separated the two germline ends. Germline V gene sequence: CDR1 SGHRS, CDR2 YFSETQ. The sample consisted of naive CD4+ T cells sorted from blood. Subset of the sample: CD45RA+ positively selected. The rearrangement joins TRBV5-1 to TRBJ2-1; D gene unclear. The receptor was derived from a woman in her thirties in good health. The CDR3 protein is CASRSQDGYNEQFF. DNA of the CDR3: TGCGCCAGCAGGTCTCAGGACGGATACAATGAGCAGTTCTTC.